The 30 T cell receptor beta chains given below trace back to one sample, sequenced in a study of shared clonotypes between healthy human individuals. Some clones are missing from TCRdb's copy, which holds only in-frame ones; the method was immunoSEQ multiplex PCR. The sample has about 2.2 million clones, 85% to 95% seen once. Naive-designated CD8 cells lacked CD45RO, were positively enriched for CCR7, and omitted terminally differentiated effector memory CD45RA+ cells. Sequenced material: naive CD8+ T cells from PBMCs. These receptors were taken from a man aged 18 to 29 in good health. Some clones in this sample may be carry-over from other donors' samples.

This chain connects TRBV9 to TRBJ2-1; 8 positions agree with TRBD1. This CDR3 has 15 amino acids. Germline CDR1 and CDR2: SGDLS and YYNGEE. J gave up 6 bases and V 0 bases, and 5 bases lay outside the gene matches. CDR3 DNA sequence: TGTGCCAGCAGCGTAGGCGTGACAGGGGCCAATGAGCAGTTCTTC. As protein: CASSVGVTGANEQFF.

The genes are TRBV28 and TRBJ1-1; D is possibly TRBD1 (5 bases). Germline V gene sequence: CDR1 MDHEN, CDR2 SYDVKM. With 3 bases removed from V and 0 bases from J, the gap between germline ends came to 8 bases. The CDR3 loop spans 14 amino acids. CDR3 nucleotides: TGTGCCAGCAGTTTTAAACAGGTGAACACTGAAGCTTTCTTT. This encodes CASSFKQVNTEAFF.

The J gene is TRBJ2-5, the V gene TRBV5-1, with 9 positions matching TRBD1. The junction had 4 bases not matched to a gene; V was cut back by 3 bases and J by 4 bases. This CDR3 has 14 amino acids. Germline CDR1 is SGHRS and CDR2 is YFSETQ. The CDR3, as DNA: TGCGCCAGCAGCTGGCAGGGACAGGGAGAGACCCAGTACTTC. It translates to CASSWQGQGETQYF. Full variable domain (missing parts from reference TRBV5-1 and TRBJ2-5): KAGVTQTPRYLIKTRGQQVTLSCSPISGHRSVSWYQQTPGQGLQFLFEYFSETQRNKGNFPGRFSGRQFSNSRSEMNVSTLELGDSALYLCASSWQGQGETQYFGPGTRLLVL.

This clone was picked up many times. The chain couples TRBV9 to TRBJ2-1, with D possibly matching TRBD2 (5 bases). Germline values: CDR1 SGDLS, CDR2 YYNGEE. The CDR3 covers 15 residues. V was clipped by 3 bases and J by 6 bases, with 16 bases between them. The CDR3 loop is CASSADPGEGNEQFF. Here the CDR3 DNA reads TGTGCCAGCAGCGCCGACCCAGGTGAGGGCAATGAGCAGTTCTTC. The complete variable domain, with remaining parts taken from reference TRBV9 and TRBJ2-1, reads DSGVTQTPKHLITATGQRVTLRCSPRSGDLSVYWYQQSLDQGLQFLIQYYNGEERAKGNILERFSAQQFPDLHSELNLSSLELGDSALYFCASSADPGEGNEQFFGPGTRLTVL.

The gene calls are TRBV27 and TRBJ2-1, with a weak D call TRBD2 (6 bases). Germline assignment: CDR1 MNHEY and CDR2 SMNVEV (reference sequence). The CDR3 sequence is 13 residues long. V was pared by 2 bases and J by 9 bases, with 11 bases between. The CDR3 sequence is CASSLMGGTEQFF. In nucleotides, the CDR3 is TGTGCCAGCAGTTTAATGGGCGGGACTGAGCAGTTCTTC.

The chain links TRBV10-1 to TRBJ2-2; tentative D call: TRBD1 (6 bases). The germline gives CDR1 WNHNN, CDR2 SYGVQD (reference sequence). V was trimmed by 1 base and J by 5 bases, leaving 20 bases between them. This CDR3 comprises 18 residues. The CDR3 here is CASSEFLDRLIETGELFF. As DNA, the CDR3 is TGCGCCAGCAGTGAGTTTTTAGACAGGCTTATCGAAACCGGGGAGCTGTTTTTT.

The gene calls are TRBV15 and TRBJ1-5, with D possibly matching TRBD1 (5 bases). Germline-derived CDR1 and CDR2 are LNHNV and YYDKDF (reference sequence). V shed 3 bases and J shed 3 bases, with 12 bases lying between them. The CDR3 covers 15 residues. CDR3: CATSSRAGNNQPQHF. In DNA, the CDR3 is TGTGCCACCAGCAGCCGGGCAGGGAACAATCAGCCCCAGCATTTT. Looking up the rest from reference TRBV15 and TRBJ1-5 gives the full variable domain: DAMVIQNPRYQVTQFGKPVTLSCSQTLNHNVMYWYQQKSSQAPKLLFHYYDKDFNNEADTPDNFQSRRPNTSFCFLDIRSPGLGDTAMYLCATSSRAGNNQPQHFGDGTRLSIL.

The rearrangement uses TRBV4-1 and TRBJ1-2; D unclear. From germline, CDR1 is MGHRA and CDR2 YSYEKL. CDR3 size: 15 residues. V lost 6 bases to trimming and J lost 0 bases, with 14 bases between them. The DNA for the CDR3 is TGCGCCAGCAGGGTAATAGGTAATTCTAACTATGGCTACACCTTC. Translated: CASRVIGNSNYGYTF.

This chain uses TRBV9 with TRBJ2-2, with 8 bases aligning to TRBD1. Trimming cost V 4 bases and J 4 bases; bases outside gene matches: 15. The germline V gene has CDR1 SGDLS and CDR2 YYNGEE. The CDR3 totals 18 residues. This CDR3 is CASSPRQGWAVGTGELFF. CDR3 bases: TGTGCCAGCAGCCCAAGACAGGGGTGGGCTGTGGGCACCGGGGAGCTGTTTTTT.

This clone came up once. This rearrangement joins TRBV19 to TRBJ2-1; D is ambiguous. The ends were cut back, 4 bases at V and 10 bases at J, with 11 bases in the middle. The CDR3 runs to 12 residues. Germline V gene sequence: CDR1 LNHDA, CDR2 SQIVND (reference sequence). The CDR3: CASSSTRNEQFF. For the CDR3, the DNA is TGTGCCAGTAGTAGTACACGGAACGAGCAGTTCTTC.

This clone was observed a few times. The chain combines TRBV30 with TRBJ1-1, with D uncertain. The CDR3 has 13 residues. Germline V CDR1 and CDR2: GTSNPN, SVGIG (reference sequence). V shed 2 bases and J shed 1 base, with 8 bases lying between them. Here the CDR3 DNA reads TGTGCCTGGAGTCCGGGCTGGAACACTGAAGCTTTCTTT. Its translation: CAWSPGWNTEAFF.

The gene calls are TRBV28 and TRBJ1-2; the match to TRBD1 covers 8 bases. This CDR3 region has 14 residues. J lost 7 bases, V lost 4 bases, and 8 bases had no gene match. Per germline, CDR1 MDHEN and CDR2 SYDVKM. In DNA form, the CDR3 reads TGTGCCAGCAGTTCCTTGGACAGGGTAGGTGGCTACACCTTC. Protein sequence: CASSSLDRVGGYTF.

This clone was seen just once. This chain connects TRBV5-1 to TRBJ2-5; 7 bases map to TRBD1. The junction had 11 bases not matched to a gene; V was cut back by 4 bases and J by 2 bases. Germline-derived CDR1 and CDR2 are SGHRS and YFSETQ. This CDR3 is built from 16 residues. CDR3 bases: TGCGCCAGCAGCCAACTTAGCGACAGGGTTCAAGAGACCCAGTACTTC. Protein: CASSQLSDRVQETQYF.

Turning to this clone: The sample carries other DNA sequences with the same CDR3. The rearrangement uses TRBV14 and TRBJ2-5, with D perhaps given as TRBD1 or TRBD2 (7 bases each). The CDR3 is 16 amino acids. V was shortened by 0 bases and J by 1 base, with 12 bases between the two germline ends. CDR1 is SGHDN and CDR2 is FVKESK in the germline V gene. CDR3 amino acids: CASSQEGEGAQETQYF. The CDR3, as DNA: TGTGCCAGCAGCCAAGAAGGGGAGGGGGCCCAAGAGACCCAGTACTTC.

The gene calls are TRBV7-9 and TRBJ2-7; 8 bases align to TRBD1. The length of the CDR3 is 13 residues. Per the germline V gene, CDR1 is SEHNR and CDR2 is FQNEAQ (reference sequence). Unmatched junction bases numbered 6, after V lost 5 bases and J lost 6 bases. The CDR3: CASSADRGGEQYF. The CDR3 coding sequence is TGTGCCAGCAGCGCAGACAGGGGCGGCGAGCAGTACTTC. The full variable domain, rest sourced from reference TRBV7-9 and TRBJ2-7, is DTGVSQNPRHKITKRGQNVTFRCDPISEHNRLYWYRQTLGQGPEFLTYFQNEAQLEKSRLLSDRFSAERPKGSFSTLEIQRTEQGDSAMYLCASSADRGGEQYFGPGTRLTVT.

The chain links TRBV11-1 to TRBJ2-7, with D perhaps TRBD2 (7 bases). Trimming removed 7 bases at V and 0 bases at J, with 13 bases between. The CDR3 is 14 residues long. Germline lookup yields CDR1 SGHAT and CDR2 FQDESV (reference sequence). CDR3 sequence: CASTQGGSSYEQYF. CDR3 nucleotide sequence: TGTGCCAGCACACAGGGCGGGAGCTCCTACGAGCAGTACTTC. The full variable domain, completed using reference TRBV11-1 and TRBJ2-7, is EAEVAQSPRYKITEKSQAVAFWCDPISGHATLYWYRQILGQGPELLVQFQDESVVDDSQLPKDRFSAERLKGVDSTLKIQPAELGDSAMYLCASTQGGSSYEQYFGPGTRLTVT.

This chain uses TRBV4-3 with TRBJ2-2; 9 bases agree with TRBD1. The CDR3 loop spans 17 amino acids. Per germline, CDR1 LGHNA and CDR2 YSLEER. The V gene end was trimmed by 0 bases and the J gene end by 9 bases; junction bases not matched to a gene: 11. CDR3 in amino acids: CASSQEPPGQGARELFF. CDR3 in DNA: TGCGCCAGCAGCCAAGAGCCCCCGGGACAGGGAGCCCGGGAGCTGTTTTTT.

The rearrangement links TRBV5-5 to TRBJ1-1, with D maybe TRBD1 (6 bases). Germline CDR1 SGHKS, CDR2 YYEKEE (reference sequence). This CDR3 comprises 16 residues. The V and J ends lost 4 bases and 13 bases respectively, with 29 bases between them. CDR3 amino acids: CASSSSGVQGTLKLFF. CDR3 coding DNA: TGTGCCAGCAGCAGTTCAGGGGTCCAGGGGACACTGAAGCTTTTCTTT.

In this sample, this clone turned up once. This sample also contains other DNA sequences that code for the same CDR3. The chain joins TRBV29-1 to TRBJ2-7; TRBD1 aligns across 9 bases. With 7 bases clipped from V and 2 bases from J, the junction kept 6 bases outside the gene matches. There are 13 residues in the CDR3. Germline V CDR1 and CDR2: SQVTM, ANQGSEA. The CDR3 is CSAEGQGPYEQYF. CDR3 nucleotide sequence: TGCAGCGCCGAAGGACAGGGGCCCTACGAGCAGTACTTC.

This clone appeared once. The chain links TRBV7-8 to TRBJ1-1, with 9 bases fitting TRBD1. This CDR3 has 17 residues. V shed 5 bases, J shed 7 bases, and the junction held 17 bases outside the gene matches. Germline-derived CDR1 and CDR2 are SGHVS and FQNEAQ. The CDR3 DNA follows: TGTGCCAGCAGCCTCGGGACAGGGCGTGGTGTGTGGGTTGAAGCTTTCTTT. Translation gives CASSLGTGRGVWVEAFF.

In this sample, this clone turned up once. The rearrangement links TRBV7-8 to TRBJ2-1; D might be TRBD2 (6 bases). Germline CDR1 and CDR2: SGHVS and FQNEAQ. The CDR3 sequence is 14 residues long. V shed 0 bases and J shed 8 bases, with 11 bases lying between them. The DNA of the CDR3 is TGTGCCAGCAGCTTAGCGCGGGTAGCGGATGAGCAGTTCTTC. Encoded protein: CASSLARVADEQFF.

The rearrangement links TRBV7-3 to TRBJ1-2; perhaps TRBD1 as D (6 bases). Trimming pared 4 bases from V and 5 bases from J, leaving 23 bases between. Germline V gene data show CDR1 as SGHTA and CDR2 as FQGTGA. The CDR3 spans 17 residues. The CDR3 DNA sequence: TGTGCCAGCAGCTCGGACGCAATGGGGGGCGCGGGATATGGCTACACCTTC. Translated: CASSSDAMGGAGYGYTF. The entire variable domain, with the rest obtained from reference TRBV7-3 and TRBJ1-2, is as follows: GAGVSQTPSNKVTEKGKYVELRCDPISGHTALYWYRQSLGQGPEFLIYFQGTGAADDSGLPNDRFFAVRPEGSVSTLKIQRTERGDSAVYLCASSSDAMGGAGYGYTFGSGTRLTVV.

This clone was detected once. This chain uses TRBV29-1 with TRBJ2-3; D might be TRBD1 (8 bases). The CDR3 has 17 residues. Germline CDR1 is SQVTM and CDR2 is ANQGSEA. With 7 bases removed from V and 4 bases from J, the gap between germline ends came to 27 bases. The CDR3 spells CSADRGGSQFSSDTQYF. DNA for the CDR3: TGCAGCGCCGACAGGGGAGGGTCCCAGTTTTCGTCAGATACGCAGTATTTT.

The chain joins TRBV10-2 to TRBJ1-2; D perhaps matches TRBD1 (5 bases). This CDR3 is built from 15 residues. V was trimmed by 0 bases and J by 2 bases, leaving 10 bases between them. Per the germline V gene, CDR1 is WSHSY and CDR2 is SAAADI. The CDR3 reads CASSESGVGNYGYTF. As DNA, the CDR3 is TGCGCCAGCAGTGAGTCGGGGGTGGGAAACTATGGCTACACCTTC.

J is TRBJ2-7 and V is TRBV19, with TRBD1 as a possible D gene (6 bases). The CDR3 sequence is 15 residues long. CDR1 is LNHDA, CDR2 SQIVND, per germline (reference sequence). The V gene lost 3 bases and the J gene lost 0 bases, with 12 bases spanning the gap. CDR3 sequence (DNA): TGTGCCAGTAGTATGAGACAGGTGGGCTCCTACGAGCAGTACTTC. Amino acid sequence: CASSMRQVGSYEQYF.

The chain is built from TRBV7-6 and TRBJ2-6; a possible D gene is TRBD2 (5 bases). CDR1 and CDR2 from the germline V gene are SGHVS and FNYEAQ. Deletions cut 5 bases from V and 0 bases from J, with 23 bases between. The CDR3 covers 20 residues. The CDR3 region is CASSPGLAEGHYSGANVLTF. The CDR3 region has the DNA TGTGCCAGCAGCCCAGGTCTCGCCGAGGGTCATTACTCTGGGGCCAACGTCCTGACTTTC.

The chain carries TRBV7-9 and TRBJ2-5, with a weak D call TRBD1 (5 bases). The end of the DNA fits TRBJ2-7 better, so the J call may be wrong. CDR1 is SEHNR, CDR2 FQNEAQ, per germline (reference sequence). The CDR3 length is 12 residues. The CDR3, as DNA: TGTGCCAGCAGCACGGACAACTACGAGCAGTACTTC. Translating gives CASSTDNYEQYF.

The V gene is TRBV7-2, the J gene TRBJ1-5; no clear D. The CDR3 is made up of 16 amino acids. Germline-derived CDR1 and CDR2 are SGHTA and FQGNSA. V dropped 1 base and J dropped 8 bases, with 18 bases sitting between them. In DNA form, the CDR3 reads TGTGCCAGCAGCTTAGACCCGAGAGGGAGTAGAGAGCCCCAGCATTTT. As protein: CASSLDPRGSREPQHF.

The chain couples TRBV9 to TRBJ2-1; perhaps TRBD2 as D (6 bases). The CDR3 has 16 residues. Germline V gene lookup returns CDR1 SGDLS and CDR2 YYNGEE. The V end lost 0 bases, the J end lost 5 bases, and 15 bases lay between the germline ends. DNA for the CDR3: TGTGCCAGCAGCGTAGTCCGGGACTCAAGAGACAATGAGCAGTTCTTC. Its protein product is CASSVVRDSRDNEQFF.

The CDR3 coding sequence is TGTGCCAGCAGTTTCCGGACTAGCGGAGATACGCAGTATTTT. Residues: CASSFRTSGDTQYF. The rearrangement joins TRBV28 to TRBJ2-3; 10 bases align to TRBD2. The V gene's germline CDR1 is MDHEN and CDR2 SYDVKM. The CDR3 contains 14 residues. V lost 3 bases to trimming and J lost 5 bases; unmatched junction nucleotides: 2. The full variable domain, its missing parts supplied by reference TRBV28 and TRBJ2-3, is DVKVTQSSRYLVKRTGEKVFLECVQDMDHENMFWYRQDPGLGLRLIYFSYDVKMKEKGDIPEGYSVSREKKERFSLILESASTNQTSMYLCASSFRTSGDTQYFGPGTRLTVL.